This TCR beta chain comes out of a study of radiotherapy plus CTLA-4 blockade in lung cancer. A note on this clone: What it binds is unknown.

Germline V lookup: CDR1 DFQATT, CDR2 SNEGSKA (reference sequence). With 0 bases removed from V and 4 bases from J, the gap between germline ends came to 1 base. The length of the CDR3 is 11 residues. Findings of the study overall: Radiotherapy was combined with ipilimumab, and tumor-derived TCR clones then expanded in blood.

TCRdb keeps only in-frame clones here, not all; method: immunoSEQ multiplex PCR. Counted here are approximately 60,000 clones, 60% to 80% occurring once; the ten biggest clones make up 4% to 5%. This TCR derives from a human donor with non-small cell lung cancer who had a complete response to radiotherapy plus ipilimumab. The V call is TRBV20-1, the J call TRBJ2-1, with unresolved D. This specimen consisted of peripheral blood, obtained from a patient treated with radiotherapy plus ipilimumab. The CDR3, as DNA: TGCAGTGCTAGAGATTACAATGAGCAGTTCTTC. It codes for CSARDYNEQFF.